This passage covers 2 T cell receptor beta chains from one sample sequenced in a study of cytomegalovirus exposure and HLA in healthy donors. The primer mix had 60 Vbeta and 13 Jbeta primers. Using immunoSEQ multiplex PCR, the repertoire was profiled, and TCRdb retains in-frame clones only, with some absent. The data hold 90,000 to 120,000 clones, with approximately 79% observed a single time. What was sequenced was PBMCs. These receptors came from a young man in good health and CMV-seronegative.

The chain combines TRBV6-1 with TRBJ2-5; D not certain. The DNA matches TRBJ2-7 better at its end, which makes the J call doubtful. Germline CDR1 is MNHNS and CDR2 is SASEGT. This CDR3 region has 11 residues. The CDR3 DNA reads TGTGCCAGCAGTCACGAATACGAGCAGTACTTC. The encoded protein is CASSHEYEQYF.

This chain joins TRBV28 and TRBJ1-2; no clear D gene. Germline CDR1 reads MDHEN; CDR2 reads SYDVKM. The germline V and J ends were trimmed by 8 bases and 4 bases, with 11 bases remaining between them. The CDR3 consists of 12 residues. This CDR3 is CASDSTVYGYTF. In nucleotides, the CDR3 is TGTGCCAGCGACTCAACTGTCTATGGCTACACCTTC.